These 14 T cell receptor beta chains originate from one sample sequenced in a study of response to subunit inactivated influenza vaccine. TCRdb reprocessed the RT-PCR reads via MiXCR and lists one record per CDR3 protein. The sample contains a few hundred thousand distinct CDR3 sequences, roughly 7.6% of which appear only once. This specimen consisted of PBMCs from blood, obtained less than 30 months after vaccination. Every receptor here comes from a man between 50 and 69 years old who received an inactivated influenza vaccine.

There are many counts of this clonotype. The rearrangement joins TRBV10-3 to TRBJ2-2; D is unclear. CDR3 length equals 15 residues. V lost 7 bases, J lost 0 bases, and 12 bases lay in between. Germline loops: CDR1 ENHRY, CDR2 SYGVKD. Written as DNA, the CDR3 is TGTGCCATCATCCCCGACTCGTCGAACACCGGGGAGCTGTTTTTT. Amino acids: CAIIPDSSNTGELFF.

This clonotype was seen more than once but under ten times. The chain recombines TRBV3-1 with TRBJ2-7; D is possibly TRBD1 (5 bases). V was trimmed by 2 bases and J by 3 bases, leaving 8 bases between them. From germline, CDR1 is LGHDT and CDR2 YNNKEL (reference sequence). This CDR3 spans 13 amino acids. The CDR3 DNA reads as TGTGCCAGCAGCCAACAGACAGACTACGAGCAGTACTTC. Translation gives CASSQQTDYEQYF.

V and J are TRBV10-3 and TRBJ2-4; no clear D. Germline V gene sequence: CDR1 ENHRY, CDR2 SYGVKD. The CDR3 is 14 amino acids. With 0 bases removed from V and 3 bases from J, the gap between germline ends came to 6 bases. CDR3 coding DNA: TGTGCCATCAGTGAGTCTGTCCTCAAAAACATTCAGTACTTC. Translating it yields CAISESVLKNIQYF.

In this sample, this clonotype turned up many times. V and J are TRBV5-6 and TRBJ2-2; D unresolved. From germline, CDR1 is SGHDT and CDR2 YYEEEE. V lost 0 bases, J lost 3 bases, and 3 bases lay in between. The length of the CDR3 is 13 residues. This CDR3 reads CASSLDDTGELFF. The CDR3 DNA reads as TGTGCCAGCAGCTTGGATGACACCGGGGAGCTGTTTTTT.

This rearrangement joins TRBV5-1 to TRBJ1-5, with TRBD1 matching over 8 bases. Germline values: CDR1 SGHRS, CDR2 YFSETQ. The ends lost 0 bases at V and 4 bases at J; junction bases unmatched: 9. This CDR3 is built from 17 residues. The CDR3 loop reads CASSLAEDREKNQPQHF. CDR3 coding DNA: TGCGCCAGCAGCTTGGCCGAGGACAGGGAGAAGAATCAGCCCCAGCATTTT.

DNA for the CDR3: TGTGCCACCAGCAGAGATGCGGGAGGGCTGAATGAGCAGTTCTTC. It yields the protein CATSRDAGGLNEQFF. The genes are TRBV15 and TRBJ2-1, with TRBD2 identical over 9 bases. The CDR3 contains 15 residues. Germline V gives CDR1 LNHNV, CDR2 YYDKDF (reference sequence). The junction had 4 bases not matched to a gene; V was cut back by 0 bases and J by 7 bases.

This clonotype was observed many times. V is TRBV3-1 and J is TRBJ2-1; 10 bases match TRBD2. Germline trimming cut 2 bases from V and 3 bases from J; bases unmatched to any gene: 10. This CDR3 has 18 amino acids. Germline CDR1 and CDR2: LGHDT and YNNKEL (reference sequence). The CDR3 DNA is TGTGCCAGCAGCCAAAGGCCCCTAGCGGGAGCACACTACAATGAGCAGTTCTTC. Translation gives CASSQRPLAGAHYNEQFF.

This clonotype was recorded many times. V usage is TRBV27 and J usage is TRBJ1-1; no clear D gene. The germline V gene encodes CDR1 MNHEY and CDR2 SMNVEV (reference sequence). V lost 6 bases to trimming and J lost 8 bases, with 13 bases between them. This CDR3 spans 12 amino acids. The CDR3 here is CASSYMAGEAFF. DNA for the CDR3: TGTGCCAGCAGCTACATGGCGGGCGAAGCTTTCTTT.

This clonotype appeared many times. The CDR3 here is CASSPGTGRNSPLHF. The CDR3 bases are TGTGCCAGCAGCCCCGGGACAGGACGTAATTCACCCCTCCACTTT. The J gene is TRBJ1-6, the V gene TRBV14, with 8 bases matching TRBD1. Looked up from germline, CDR1 is SGHDN and CDR2 is FVKESK. The V gene end was trimmed by 4 bases and the J gene end by 6 bases; junction bases not matched to a gene: 5. This CDR3 has 15 residues.

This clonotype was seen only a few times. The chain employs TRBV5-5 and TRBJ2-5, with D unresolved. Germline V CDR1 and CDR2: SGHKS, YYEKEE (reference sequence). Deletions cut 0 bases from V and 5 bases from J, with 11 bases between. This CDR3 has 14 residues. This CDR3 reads CASSLAGPTETQYF. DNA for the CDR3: TGTGCCAGCAGCTTGGCCGGCCCGACGGAGACCCAGTACTTC. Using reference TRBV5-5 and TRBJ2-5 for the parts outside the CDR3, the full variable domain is DAGVTQSPTHLIKTRGQQVTLRCSPISGHKSVSWYQQVLGQGPQFIFQYYEKEERGRGNFPDRFSARQFPNYSSELNVNALLLGDSALYLCASSLAGPTETQYFGPGTRLLVL.

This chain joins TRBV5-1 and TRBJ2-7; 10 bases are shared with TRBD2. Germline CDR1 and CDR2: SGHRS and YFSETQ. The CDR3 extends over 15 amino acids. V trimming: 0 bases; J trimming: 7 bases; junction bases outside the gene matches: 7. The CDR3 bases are TGCGCCAGCAGCTTGGAACCTAGCGGGAGTGGTGAGCAGTACTTC. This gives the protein CASSLEPSGSGEQYF. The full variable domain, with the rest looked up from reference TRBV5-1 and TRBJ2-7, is KAGVTQTPRYLIKTRGQQVTLSCSPISGHRSVSWYQQTPGQGLQFLFEYFSETQRNKGNFPGRFSGRQFSNSRSEMNVSTLELGDSALYLCASSLEPSGSGEQYFGPGTRLTVT.

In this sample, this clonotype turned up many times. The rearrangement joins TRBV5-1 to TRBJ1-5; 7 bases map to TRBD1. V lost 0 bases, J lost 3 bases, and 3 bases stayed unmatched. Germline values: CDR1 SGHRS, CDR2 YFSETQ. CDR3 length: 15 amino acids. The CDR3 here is CASSLEGQPNQPQHF. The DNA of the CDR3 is TGCGCCAGCAGCTTGGAGGGACAGCCCAATCAGCCCCAGCATTTT. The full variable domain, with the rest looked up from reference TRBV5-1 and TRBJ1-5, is KAGVTQTPRYLIKTRGQQVTLSCSPISGHRSVSWYQQTPGQGLQFLFEYFSETQRNKGNFPGRFSGRQFSNSRSEMNVSTLELGDSALYLCASSLEGQPNQPQHFGDGTRLSIL.

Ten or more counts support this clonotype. In DNA, the CDR3 is TGTGCCAGCAGTACAACCGGGACAGGTTATGGCTACACCTTC. It is translated as CASSTTGTGYGYTF. V and J are TRBV6-2 or TRBV6-3 and TRBJ1-2; the match to TRBD1 covers 8 bases. Trimming removed 5 bases from V and 5 bases from J; junction bases left unmatched: 7. Germline V gives CDR1 MNHEY, CDR2 SVGEGT. The CDR3 extends over 14 amino acids.

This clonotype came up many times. CDR3 amino acids: CSGSIGGSGYTF. CDR3 nucleotide sequence: TGCAGCGGATCGATAGGGGGGAGCGGCTACACCTTC. The J gene is TRBJ1-2, the V gene TRBV29-1, with D tentatively TRBD1 (6 bases). This CDR3 region has 12 residues. Trimming left V 7 bases short and J 8 bases short, with 17 bases between. In germline, CDR1 is SQVTM, CDR2 ANQGSEA.